These 20 T cell receptor beta chains were sequenced from one sample in a study of cytomegalovirus exposure and HLA in healthy donors. The PCR made use of 60 Vbeta and 13 Jbeta primers. Data came from immunoSEQ multiplex PCR; TCRdb stores just in-frame clones and leaves some out. This table has approximately 100,000 clones, about two thirds appearing once. What was sequenced was PBMCs. These receptors were collected from a female donor in good health and CMV-seronegative.

This chain connects TRBV9 to TRBJ2-7; D ambiguous. The CDR3 totals 14 residues. Looked up from germline, CDR1 is SGDLS and CDR2 is YYNGEE. V lost 4 bases and J 0 bases, leaving 11 bases between the germline ends. The CDR3 nucleotides read TGTGCCAGCAGCCTGCAGTGGAGCTCCTACGAGCAGTACTTC. Amino acids: CASSLQWSSYEQYF.

This clone was detected once. The chain links TRBV7-2 to TRBJ1-1; D is undetermined. V lost 7 bases and J 4 bases, leaving 13 bases between the germline ends. Germline CDR1 and CDR2: SGHTA and FQGNSA. This CDR3 is built from 13 residues. The CDR3 coding sequence is TGTGCCAGCAACCTCGTGGAGGCCACTGAAGCTTTCTTT. This gives the protein CASNLVEATEAFF.

This rearrangement joins TRBV5-4 to TRBJ2-1, with TRBD2 as a possible D gene (6 bases). Trimming removed 4 bases from V and 2 bases from J, with 16 bases in between. CDR1 is SGHNT, CDR2 YYREEE, per germline (reference sequence). CDR3 length: 16 residues. CDR3 sequence reads: CASSLDPGSAYNEQFF. CDR3 DNA sequence: TGTGCCAGCAGCCTTGACCCCGGGAGCGCCTACAATGAGCAGTTCTTC.

The chain links TRBV19 to TRBJ2-2; no reliable D call. This CDR3 has 12 amino acids. The germline V gene has CDR1 LNHDA and CDR2 SQIVND (reference sequence). The germline V and J ends were trimmed by 4 bases and 5 bases, with 5 bases remaining between them. The CDR3 coding sequence is TGTGCCAGTAGTACTAGAACCGGGGAGCTGTTTTTT. Amino acid sequence: CASSTRTGELFF.

V gene TRBV27 combines with J gene TRBJ2-3; 10 bases map to TRBD2. V dropped 6 bases and J dropped 3; count of bases not matched to a gene: 12. The CDR3 extends over 17 amino acids. Germline lookup yields CDR1 MNHEY and CDR2 SMNVEV (reference sequence). DNA of the CDR3: TGTGCCAGCAGGCCAGAACTAGCGGGATTTAGGACAGATACGCAGTATTTT. Amino acids: CASRPELAGFRTDTQYF.

J is TRBJ2-7 and V is TRBV28, with D tentatively TRBD2 (6 bases). Germline V CDR1 and CDR2: MDHEN, SYDVKM. The CDR3 consists of 13 residues. Trimming took 5 bases from V and 3 from J, leaving 11 bases between them. The CDR3 bases are TGTGCCAGCAGTGCGTTAGCGGTCTACGAGCAGTACTTC. It codes for CASSALAVYEQYF. The full variable domain, with the rest looked up from reference TRBV28 and TRBJ2-7, is DVKVTQSSRYLVKRTGEKVFLECVQDMDHENMFWYRQDPGLGLRLIYFSYDVKMKEKGDIPEGYSVSREKKERFSLILESASTNQTSMYLCASSALAVYEQYFGPGTRLTVT.

The rearrangement uses TRBV11-2 and TRBJ2-1, with 9 bases aligning to TRBD2. J was trimmed by 7 bases and V by 3 bases; bases with no gene match: 4. This CDR3 contains 14 residues. Germline V gene lookup returns CDR1 SGHAT and CDR2 FQNNGV. The CDR3 nucleotides read TGTGCCAGCAGCTTGTCTAGCGGGATGAATGAGCAGTTCTTC. Its translation: CASSLSSGMNEQFF.

This clone appeared once. The rearrangement uses TRBV5-1 and TRBJ2-2; TRBD2 is a possible D gene (6 bases). Germline CDR1 SGHRS, CDR2 YFSETQ. The CDR3 length is 16 residues. Trimming removed 0 bases from V and 3 bases from J, with 12 bases in between. CDR3 protein: CASSLARRGHTGELFF. The CDR3 DNA sequence: TGCGCCAGCAGCTTGGCACGGCGGGGTCACACCGGGGAGCTGTTTTTT.

With regard to this clone: At one end the junction does not follow the germline gene, possibly because of a read error. This CDR3 is also generated by other DNA sequences in the sample. The chain employs TRBV5-1 and TRBJ2-4; D may be TRBD2 (6 bases). The CDR3 consists of 15 residues. The germline V gene encodes CDR1 SGHRS and CDR2 YFSETQ. As DNA, the CDR3 is TGCGCCAGCAGCGACCTGGGGGGTACCAAAAACATTCAGTACTTT. It yields the protein CASSDLGGTKNIQYF.

The rearrangement joins TRBV5-5 to TRBJ2-7; 7 bases match TRBD2. The CDR3 runs to 16 residues. Unmatched junction bases numbered 16, after V lost 4 bases and J lost 6 bases. Germline V CDR1 and CDR2: SGHKS, YYEKEE (reference sequence). This CDR3 reads CASSLPGGGPLSEQYF. In DNA form, the CDR3 reads TGTGCCAGCAGCCTGCCTGGGGGAGGGCCCCTAAGCGAGCAGTACTTC.

The V and J genes are TRBV29-1 and TRBJ1-2; D unresolved. The CDR3 is 13 amino acids. V lost 7 bases, J lost 3 bases, and 15 bases lay in between. The germline V gene has CDR1 SQVTM and CDR2 ANQGSEA. The DNA for the CDR3 is TGCAGCGCTGACGGTGTTACGGACTATGGCTACACCTTC. Its protein product is CSADGVTDYGYTF.

This chain links TRBV28 with TRBJ1-1; D gene unclear. The CDR3 is 13 residues long. Germline V gene lookup returns CDR1 MDHEN and CDR2 SYDVKM. V gave up 6 bases and J gave up 4 bases, with 12 bases separating them. CDR3 amino acids: CASSQGLFTEAFF. CDR3 nucleotides: TGTGCCAGCAGCCAAGGACTGTTCACTGAAGCTTTCTTT. Looking up the rest from reference TRBV28 and TRBJ1-1 gives the full variable domain: DVKVTQSSRYLVKRTGEKVFLECVQDMDHENMFWYRQDPGLGLRLIYFSYDVKMKEKGDIPEGYSVSREKKERFSLILESASTNQTSMYLCASSQGLFTEAFFGQGTRLTVV.

The V and J genes are TRBV19 and TRBJ2-1; TRBD2 agrees at 11 bases. With V trimmed by 5 bases and J by 4 bases, 4 bases remained unmatched. Germline-derived CDR1 and CDR2 are LNHDA and SQIVND (reference sequence). The CDR3 runs to 15 residues. In DNA form, the CDR3 reads TGTGCCAGTAGTGTTAGCGGGAGGGCGTACAATGAGCAGTTCTTC. Protein: CASSVSGRAYNEQFF. Variable domain in full (rest from reference TRBV19 and TRBJ2-1): DGGITQSPKYLFRKEGQNVTLSCEQNLNHDAMYWYRQDPGQGLRLIYYSQIVNDFQKGDIAEGYSVSREKKESFPLTVTSAQKNPTAFYLCASSVSGRAYNEQFFGPGTRLTVL.

The chain combines TRBV9 with TRBJ1-1; no reliable D call. The CDR3 loop spans 12 amino acids. Germline V gene data show CDR1 as SGDLS and CDR2 as YYNGEE. The V end was cut by 0 bases, the J end by 4 bases, with 4 bases between. This CDR3 reads CASSVGLTEAFF. The DNA for the CDR3 is TGTGCCAGCAGCGTAGGACTCACTGAAGCTTTCTTT. Based on the CDR3 plus reference TRBV9 and TRBJ1-1, the full variable domain is DSGVTQTPKHLITATGQRVTLRCSPRSGDLSVYWYQQSLDQGLQFLIQYYNGEERAKGNILERFSAQQFPDLHSELNLSSLELGDSALYFCASSVGLTEAFFGQGTRLTVV.

J is TRBJ2-7 and V is TRBV6-6, with D perhaps TRBD2 (5 bases). Trimming took 4 bases from V and 1 from J, leaving 14 bases between them. CDR1 and CDR2 from the germline V gene are MNHNY and SVGAGI (reference sequence). The CDR3 length is 15 residues. This CDR3 reads CASSSRAGQSYEQYF. The CDR3, as DNA: TGTGCCAGCAGTTCGCGGGCGGGCCAATCCTACGAGCAGTACTTC.

V gene TRBV7-9 combines with J gene TRBJ1-4; D is ambiguous. CDR3 length equals 12 residues. Germline V gene lookup returns CDR1 SEHNR and CDR2 FQNEAQ (reference sequence). Deletions cut 0 bases from V and 7 bases from J, with 3 bases between. The chain's CDR3 is CASSLASEKLFF. The DNA of the CDR3 is TGTGCCAGCAGCTTAGCTAGTGAAAAACTGTTTTTT. Full variable domain (remainder filled in from reference TRBV7-9 and TRBJ1-4): DTGVSQNPRHKITKRGQNVTFRCDPISEHNRLYWYRQTLGQGPEFLTYFQNEAQLEKSRLLSDRFSAERPKGSFSTLEIQRTEQGDSAMYLCASSLASEKLFFGSGTQLSVL.

A few counts support this clone. The chain carries TRBV27 and TRBJ1-2; D might be TRBD1 (5 bases). The CDR3 totals 13 residues. With 4 bases removed from V and 6 bases from J, the gap between germline ends came to 12 bases. CDR1 and CDR2 from the germline V gene are MNHEY and SMNVEV (reference sequence). CDR3 in DNA: TGTGCCAGCAGTTCCCGGGGGTTCGATGGCTACACCTTC. This sequence encodes CASSSRGFDGYTF.

V usage is TRBV28 and J usage is TRBJ1-4, with D possibly matching TRBD1 (5 bases). Trimming left V 5 bases short and J 3 bases short, with 16 bases between. Germline V gene sequence: CDR1 MDHEN, CDR2 SYDVKM. The CDR3 contains 16 residues. CDR3 protein: CASSSKGFRANEKLFF. As DNA, the CDR3 is TGTGCCAGCAGTAGTAAGGGGTTCCGGGCTAATGAAAAACTGTTTTTT.

The chain uses TRBV11-2 and TRBJ1-4; 10 positions agree with TRBD1. V lost 6 bases and J lost 11; bases outside the gene matches: 12. Per germline, CDR1 SGHAT and CDR2 FQNNGV. The CDR3 runs 15 residues. The CDR3 protein is CASSLNRDRGHKLFF. The CDR3 region has the DNA TGTGCCAGCAGTTTGAACCGGGACAGGGGCCATAAACTGTTTTTT.

The chain couples TRBV11-2 to TRBJ1-1; D is undetermined. The germline V gene encodes CDR1 SGHAT and CDR2 FQNNGV. Trimming cost V 3 bases and J 1 base, with 12 bases left between them. This CDR3 has 15 residues. DNA of the CDR3: TGTGCCAGCAGCTTCGGGGAGATGGCGAACACTGAAGCTTTCTTT. It is translated as CASSFGEMANTEAFF.